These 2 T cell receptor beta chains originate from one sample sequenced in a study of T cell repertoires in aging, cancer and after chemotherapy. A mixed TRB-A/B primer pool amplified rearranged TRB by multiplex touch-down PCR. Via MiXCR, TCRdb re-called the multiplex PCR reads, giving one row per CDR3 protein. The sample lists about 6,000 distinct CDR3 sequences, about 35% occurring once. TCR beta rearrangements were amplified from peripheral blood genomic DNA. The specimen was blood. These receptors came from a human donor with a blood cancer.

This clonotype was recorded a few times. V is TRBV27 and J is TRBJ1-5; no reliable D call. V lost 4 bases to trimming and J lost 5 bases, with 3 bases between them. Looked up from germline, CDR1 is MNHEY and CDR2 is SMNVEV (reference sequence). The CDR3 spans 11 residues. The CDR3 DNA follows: TGTGCCAGCAGTTCCGATCAGCCCCAGCATTTT. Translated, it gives CASSSDQPQHF.

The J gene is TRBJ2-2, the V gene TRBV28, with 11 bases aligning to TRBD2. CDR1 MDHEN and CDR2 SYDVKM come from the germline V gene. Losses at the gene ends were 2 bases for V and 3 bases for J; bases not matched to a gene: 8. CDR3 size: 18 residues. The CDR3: CASSLRLAGGWYTGELFF. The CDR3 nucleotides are TGTGCCAGCAGTTTAAGGCTAGCGGGAGGATGGTACACCGGGGAGCTGTTTTTT.